The clone carrying this T cell receptor beta chain was counted once. This sample stems from a study of blood T cell repertoires in COVID-19. The CDR3 contains 16 residues. Germline V gene sequence: CDR1 SGHTA, CDR2 FQGNSA. V gave up 5 bases and J gave up 4 bases; unmatched junction bases: 11. The authors' processing: The assay estimated nucleated cells by amplifying reference gene primers. Assay: immunoSEQ multiplex PCR; the TCRdb copy retains only in-frame clones and omits some. V and J calls and clone size are those listed in that table; D and trimming were worked out from the DNA. The repertoire consists of approximately 200,000 clones, with about four fifths occurring once and the leading ten covering 12%. Participants were aged about 18 to 90 years, lived in roughly 25 US areas, and enrolled virtually.

The rearrangement uses TRBV7-2 and TRBJ1-3; 7 nucleotides match TRBD1. Sequenced: PBMCs or T cells enriched from blood (not recorded which). The sequence was obtained from a man aged 35 to 55 who had recovered from COVID-19. CDR3 protein: CASSPNPTGTGNTIYF. Here the CDR3 DNA reads TGTGCCAGCAGCCCCAACCCGACAGGGACAGGAAACACCATATATTTT.